These 26 T cell receptor beta chains share one sample of origin, sequenced in a study of blood T cell repertoires in COVID-19. The method was immunoSEQ multiplex PCR; TCRdb's version includes in-frame clones alone and lacks a portion of them. The sample has hundreds of thousands of clones; 82% are singletons. Material for sequencing was PBMCs or T cells enriched from blood (not recorded which). These receptor sequences come from a woman aged 60-75 years who had recovered from COVID-19.

The V gene is TRBV7-9, the J gene TRBJ2-5, with 8 nucleotides matching TRBD2. Looked up from germline, CDR1 is SEHNR and CDR2 is FQNEAQ (reference sequence). The CDR3 has 15 residues. The V gene end was trimmed by 6 bases and the J gene end by 5 bases; junction bases not matched to a gene: 11. CDR3 nucleotide sequence: TGTGCCAGCAGATCACCGGGACTAGAAGGGGAGACCCAGTACTTC. Translation: CASRSPGLEGETQYF.

This clone appeared once. The rearrangement uses TRBV7-6 and TRBJ1-5; 7 bases map to TRBD1. The trim removed 5 bases at V and 1 base at J, leaving 8 bases unmatched. There are 16 residues in the CDR3. Per the germline V gene, CDR1 is SGHVS and CDR2 is FNYEAQ. The CDR3 spells CASSPITGVSNQPQHF. The DNA for the CDR3 is TGTGCCAGCAGCCCTATTACAGGGGTCAGCAATCAGCCCCAGCATTTT.

The gene calls are TRBV9 and TRBJ1-1, with 7 bases identical to TRBD1. There are 15 residues in the CDR3. The germline V gene encodes CDR1 SGDLS and CDR2 YYNGEE. J lost 3 bases, V lost 0 bases, and 5 bases had no gene match. The CDR3 loop reads CASSVEPTGDTEAFF. CDR3 nucleotides: TGTGCCAGCAGCGTAGAGCCCACAGGGGACACTGAAGCTTTCTTT. Full variable domain (remainder filled in from reference TRBV9 and TRBJ1-1): DSGVTQTPKHLITATGQRVTLRCSPRSGDLSVYWYQQSLDQGLQFLIQYYNGEERAKGNILERFSAQQFPDLHSELNLSSLELGDSALYFCASSVEPTGDTEAFFGQGTRLTVV.

In its sample, this clone was seen once. The chain has TRBV19 and TRBJ2-3, with a weak D call TRBD1 (5 bases). Germline CDR1 LNHDA, CDR2 SQIVND (reference sequence). V was pared by 4 bases and J by 4 bases, with 15 bases between. CDR3 length equals 15 residues. CDR3 sequence: CASSTQDSRADTQYF. The CDR3 DNA follows: TGTGCCAGTAGTACCCAAGACAGTAGGGCAGATACGCAGTATTTT.

The gene calls are TRBV30 and TRBJ2-3, with 7 positions matching TRBD1. Trimming cost V 0 bases and J 5 bases; bases outside gene matches: 14. CDR3 size: 17 residues. In germline, CDR1 is GTSNPN, CDR2 SVGIG (reference sequence). The CDR3 bases are TGTGCCTGGAGTGTAGGGGCCACAGGGGCGCATGGAGATACGCAGTATTTT. Translating gives CAWSVGATGAHGDTQYF.

V usage is TRBV25-1 and J usage is TRBJ1-3; D gene ambiguous. The ends were cut back, 2 bases at V and 2 bases at J, with 13 bases in the middle. Germline V lookup: CDR1 MGHDK, CDR2 SYGVNS. This CDR3 is 16 amino acids long. This chain's CDR3 is CASSETKFTPGNTIYF. In nucleotides, the CDR3 is TGTGCCAGCAGTGAAACAAAGTTTACCCCTGGAAACACCATATATTTT.

The chain employs TRBV5-1 and TRBJ2-1; 8 bases line up with TRBD2. The CDR3 has 14 residues. CDR1 is SGHRS, CDR2 YFSETQ, per germline. V lost 4 bases to trimming and J lost 2 bases; unmatched junction nucleotides: 2. CDR3 sequence reads: CASSPGLAYNEQFF. CDR3 sequence (DNA): TGCGCCAGCAGCCCGGGACTAGCCTACAATGAGCAGTTCTTC.

There are a few counts of this clone. The chain has TRBV6-5 and TRBJ1-2; 9 positions agree with TRBD1. This CDR3 has 13 amino acids. CDR1 is MNHEY and CDR2 is SVGAGI in the germline V gene. V lost 6 bases and J lost 5; bases outside the gene matches: 4. The CDR3 region has the DNA TGTGCCAGCAGCGAGGACAGGGGTTATGGCTACACCTTC. Amino acid sequence: CASSEDRGYGYTF.

The chain is built from TRBV5-6 and TRBJ2-4; D possibly corresponds to TRBD2 (6 bases). The germline V gene encodes CDR1 SGHDT and CDR2 YYEEEE. The V gene lost 3 bases and the J gene lost 6 bases, with 13 bases spanning the gap. This CDR3 is built from 14 residues. The chain's CDR3 is CASSWRSGPNIQYF. Here the CDR3 DNA reads TGTGCCAGCAGCTGGCGTAGCGGCCCAAACATTCAGTACTTC.

This chain uses TRBV5-6 with TRBJ2-1; no definite D call. Germline values: CDR1 SGHDT, CDR2 YYEEEE. The CDR3 is 15 amino acids. V lost 4 bases and J 0 bases, leaving 11 bases between the germline ends. The CDR3 sequence: CASSMGVSSYNEQFF. The DNA for the CDR3 is TGTGCCAGCAGCATGGGTGTCAGCTCCTACAATGAGCAGTTCTTC.

The gene calls are TRBV18 and TRBJ1-1; D unclear. The V gene lost 3 bases and the J gene lost 0 bases, with 8 bases spanning the gap. The CDR3 totals 14 residues. Germline CDR1 reads KGHSH; CDR2 reads LQKENI. The CDR3 sequence is CASSPQDMNTEAFF. In DNA, the CDR3 is TGTGCCAGCTCACCCCAGGATATGAACACTGAAGCTTTCTTT.

This chain connects TRBV27 to TRBJ2-7; D gene ambiguous. CDR3 length: 17 amino acids. Trimming removed 5 bases from V and 3 bases from J, with 23 bases in between. The V gene's germline CDR1 is MNHEY and CDR2 SMNVEV (reference sequence). The CDR3 DNA follows: TGTGCCAGCAGTGCAGACAACTCGTGGGTAGTTGGCTACGAGCAGTACTTC. Its translation: CASSADNSWVVGYEQYF.

The chain has TRBV19 and TRBJ1-6; D perhaps matches TRBD1 (6 bases). This CDR3 has 14 amino acids. Germline V CDR1 and CDR2: LNHDA, SQIVND (reference sequence). The germline V and J ends were trimmed by 7 bases and 7 bases, with 14 bases remaining between them. As DNA, the CDR3 is TGTGCCAGTACCACAGGGAGCCCAAATTCACCCCTCCACTTT. This gives the protein CASTTGSPNSPLHF.

This clone showed up just once. This chain uses TRBV10-1 with TRBJ2-1; D perhaps matches TRBD1 (6 bases). CDR1 is WNHNN, CDR2 SYGVQD, per germline (reference sequence). The CDR3 has 12 residues. V lost 8 bases, J lost 7 bases, and 12 bases lay in between. CDR3 loop: CASGGDENEQFF. The CDR3 DNA follows: TGCGCCAGCGGGGGCGATGAGAATGAGCAGTTCTTC.

This clone was detected many times. J is TRBJ2-5 and V is TRBV3-1 (or the pseudogene TRBV3-2); maybe TRBD1 (5 bases). Germline V lookup: CDR1 LGHDT, CDR2 YNNKEL (reference sequence). CDR3 length: 16 amino acids. The V and J ends lost 4 bases and 4 bases respectively, with 19 bases between them. The CDR3: CASSPPGPGLGETQYF. The CDR3 coding sequence is TGTGCCAGCAGCCCCCCAGGCCCAGGGCTGGGAGAGACCCAGTACTTC.

The rearrangement uses TRBV5-6 and TRBJ1-5; 8 bases align to TRBD1. The CDR3 has 16 residues. Germline V gene data show CDR1 as SGHDT and CDR2 as YYEEEE. With 4 bases clipped from V and 2 bases from J, the junction kept 8 bases outside the gene matches. The CDR3 loop is CASSLGTGRRNQPQHF. Written as DNA, the CDR3 is TGTGCCAGCAGCCTCGGGACAGGACGACGCAATCAGCCCCAGCATTTT.

In its sample, this clone was seen once. The genes are TRBV11-2 and TRBJ2-7; 11 nucleotides match TRBD2. CDR3 length: 18 amino acids. After removal of 1 base from V and 0 bases from J, the junction contained 8 bases not matched to a gene. Germline CDR1 and CDR2: SGHAT and FQNNGV. In DNA form, the CDR3 reads TGTGCCAGCAGCTTAGGCGAAAGGGGACTAGCGGACTCCTACGAGCAGTACTTC. Residues: CASSLGERGLADSYEQYF.

The chain recombines TRBV11-2 with TRBJ2-7; 7 positions match TRBD2. The J segment lost 2 bases and the V segment lost 5 bases, leaving 9 bases of the junction unmatched. This CDR3 spans 15 amino acids. Germline V gene sequence: CDR1 SGHAT, CDR2 FQNNGV. CDR3 in DNA: TGTGCCAGCAGCCCGGCCGGGGGGACCGCCTACGAGCAGTACTTC. It is translated as CASSPAGGTAYEQYF. Together with reference TRBV11-2 and TRBJ2-7, the CDR3 gives the full variable domain: EAGVAQSPRYKIIEKRQSVAFWCNPISGHATLYWYQQILGQGPKLLIQFQNNGVVDDSQLPKDRFSAERLKGVDSTLKIQPAKLEDSAVYLCASSPAGGTAYEQYFGPGTRLTVT.

The CDR3 loop is CASSQTGIHQPQHF. The CDR3 nucleotides are TGTGCCAGCAGCCAGACAGGGATTCATCAGCCCCAGCATTTT. The V call is TRBV4-2, the J call TRBJ1-5, with TRBD1 matching 7 bases. The CDR3 loop spans 14 amino acids. Germline V gene sequence: CDR1 LGHNA, CDR2 YNFKEQ. J lost 5 bases, V lost 3 bases, and 4 bases had no gene match.

The chain joins TRBV19 to TRBJ1-5, with D perhaps TRBD1 (6 bases). V dropped 10 bases and J dropped 0 bases, with 13 bases sitting between them. CDR1 is LNHDA, CDR2 SQIVND, per germline (reference sequence). This CDR3 comprises 14 residues. The CDR3 sequence is CATQDSYSNQPQHF. The CDR3 bases are TGTGCCACCCAGGACAGTTATAGCAATCAGCCCCAGCATTTT. The full variable domain, in which reference TRBV19 and TRBJ1-5 provide the parts outside the CDR3, is DGGITQSPKYLFRKEGQNVTLSCEQNLNHDAMYWYRQDPGQGLRLIYYSQIVNDFQKGDIAEGYSVSREKKESFPLTVTSAQKNPTAFYLCATQDSYSNQPQHFGDGTRLSIL.

V is TRBV3-1 (or the pseudogene TRBV3-2) and J is TRBJ1-4; unclear D gene. V gave up 5 bases and J gave up 5 bases, with 15 bases separating them. In germline, CDR1 is LGHDT, CDR2 YNNKEL (reference sequence). The CDR3 covers 15 residues. The CDR3 DNA follows: TGTGCCAGCAGCTACGACAACCCTCGGAATGAAAAACTGTTTTTT. This translates into CASSYDNPRNEKLFF.

The rearrangement links TRBV5-1 to TRBJ2-3, with D perhaps TRBD2 (6 bases). The CDR3 covers 14 residues. V was pared by 4 bases and J by 1 base, with 10 bases between. The germline V gene encodes CDR1 SGHRS and CDR2 YFSETQ. The CDR3 DNA is TGCGCCAGCAGCGGGGGGATGCGCACAGATACGCAGTATTTT. This translates into CASSGGMRTDTQYF.

The chain carries TRBV7-2 and TRBJ2-1; weak D call: TRBD2 (6 bases). The CDR3 totals 17 residues. From germline, CDR1 is SGHTA and CDR2 FQGNSA. The V and J ends lost 7 bases and 1 base respectively, with 20 bases between them. The CDR3 region is CASTDPGVSYSYNEQFF. CDR3 coding DNA: TGTGCCAGCACCGATCCGGGGGTTTCGTATTCCTACAATGAGCAGTTCTTC.

This chain joins TRBV6-1 and TRBJ1-1; possibly TRBD1 for D (6 bases). CDR3 size: 12 residues. The germline V gene encodes CDR1 MNHNS and CDR2 SASEGT. Trimming removed 0 bases at V and 10 bases at J, with 9 bases between. CDR3 residues: CASSEAGRGAFF. Written as DNA, the CDR3 is TGTGCCAGCAGTGAAGCGGGCAGGGGAGCTTTCTTT.

This chain links TRBV7-3 with TRBJ2-1; TRBD1 aligns across 7 bases. Germline V lookup: CDR1 SGHTA, CDR2 FQGTGA. V shed 5 bases, J shed 4 bases, and the junction held 5 bases outside the gene matches. This CDR3 has 14 amino acids. The CDR3 nucleotides read TGTGCCAGCAGCCAACAGGGGAATTACAATGAGCAGTTCTTC. Translating it yields CASSQQGNYNEQFF. Combining the CDR3 with reference TRBV7-3 and TRBJ2-1 gives the whole variable domain GAGVSQTPSNKVTEKGKYVELRCDPISGHTALYWYRQSLGQGPEFLIYFQGTGAADDSGLPNDRFFAVRPEGSVSTLKIQRTERGDSAVYLCASSQQGNYNEQFFGPGTRLTVL.

The chain is built from TRBV27 and TRBJ2-5, with D perhaps matching TRBD2 (5 bases). The V gene's germline CDR1 is MNHEY and CDR2 SMNVEV (reference sequence). The CDR3 runs to 14 residues. The V gene lost 4 bases and the J gene lost 5 bases, with 14 bases spanning the gap. The CDR3 DNA sequence: TGTGCCAGCAGTTCTTTGGCGGGCCCGGAGACCCAGTACTTC. Residues: CASSSLAGPETQYF.